Listed below are T cell receptor beta chains from one sample, sequenced in a study of blood T cell repertoires in COVID-19. Sequenced by immunoSEQ multiplex PCR; TCRdb stores in-frame clones only, minus some. Of around 97,000 clones listed, about 87% are singletons. The sequenced sample was peripheral blood. The receptors derive from a human donor in a cohort sampled during active COVID-19. The CDR3 runs from the conserved cysteine through the conserved F or W. Fields, in order: V gene, D gene, J gene, clone size, CDR3 DNA, CDR3 protein. A D gene is named only where the DNA matches it firmly. Part of the rows lack a size; the others show once, few, many or a class for expanded clones.

>TRBV6-1|TRBD1|TRBJ1-6|NA
TGTGCCAGCAGTGCAGGGACAGTACTACACCATTCACCCCTCCACTTT
CASSAGTVLHHSPLHF
>TRBV6-5|NA|TRBJ1-2|NA
TGTGCCAGCAGTTACTCCCGGACAAAGGGAATAGGCTACACCTTC
CASSYSRTKGIGYTF
>TRBV5-1|NA|TRBJ2-1|NA
TGCGCCAGCAGCCGGACAGCCCCTAGCAGGTCCAATGAGCAGTTCTTC
CASSRTAPSRSNEQFF
>TRBV7-2|TRBD2|TRBJ2-1|NA
TGTGCCAGCAGCAAAGAGTCTCCTAGCGGAGAAACCTGGGGCAATGAGCAGTTCTTC
CASSKESPSGETWGNEQFF
>TRBV5-1|TRBD2|TRBJ2-3|NA
TGCGCCAGCAGCTTGTCTAGCGGGAGAGGGGATACGCAGTATTTT
CASSLSSGRGDTQYF
>TRBV4-2|TRBD1|TRBJ2-7|NA
TGTGCCAGCAGCCAAGGTGTAAGGGGGACAGGGGGCCGAGAGCAGTACTTC
CASSQGVRGTGGREQYF
>TRBV7-3|NA|TRBJ2-7|NA
TGTGCCAGCAGCTTAAAGGCTAGTAATATCTACGAGCAGTACTTC
CASSLKASNIYEQYF
>TRBV6-4|NA|TRBJ1-5|NA
TGTGCCAGCAGTGACTTGACAAATTATAGCAATCAGCCCCAGCATTTT
CASSDLTNYSNQPQHF
>TRBV18|TRBD1|TRBJ2-7|NA
TGTGCCAGCTCAACCGGACAGGGGGTCTACGAGCAGTACTTC
CASSTGQGVYEQYF
>TRBV4-1|NA|TRBJ2-1|NA
TGCGCCAGCAGCCAAGGGCCGGCGGGTGAGCAGTTCTTC
CASSQGPAGEQFF
>TRBV29-1|TRBD1|TRBJ2-7|NA
TGCAGCGTAAAGCCTAACCCCGGGACAGGGGGCCTCTCCTACGAGCAGTACTTC
CSVKPNPGTGGLSYEQYF
>TRBV6-5|NA|TRBJ2-7|NA
TGTGCCAGCAGTTACGCACAGGGTTCGCAGTACTTC
CASSYAQGSQYF
>TRBV4-2|TRBD2|TRBJ2-1|NA
TGTGCCAGCAGCCAAGGTAGCGGGATAATCTCCGGCGGTGAGCAGTTCTTC
CASSQGSGIISGGEQFF
>TRBV20-1|TRBD2|TRBJ2-3|few
TGCAGTGCTAGTGGCGGGAGGGCCACAGATACGCAGTATTTT
CSASGGRATDTQYF
>TRBV29-1|TRBD1|TRBJ1-1|NA
TGCAGCGTAAGGACAGGGGGAGTCACTGAAGCTTTCTTT
CSVRTGGVTEAFF
>TRBV12-3/TRBV12-4|NA|TRBJ2-1|NA
TGTGCCAGCAGTTTATCGTCAGGGAATGAGCAGTTCTTC
CASSLSSGNEQFF
>TRBV12-3/TRBV12-4|TRBD1|TRBJ1-2|NA
TGTGCCAGCAGGACAGGGAACCGGGATGGCTACACCTTC
CASRTGNRDGYTF
>TRBV29-1|NA|TRBJ2-7|NA
TGCAGCGTTGAAGATAACGGGGACGAGCAGTACTTC
CSVEDNGDEQYF
>TRBV7-9|NA|TRBJ2-3|NA
TGTGCCAGCAGCTTAGCGCGGGCGGACGGCACAGATACGCAGTATTTT
CASSLARADGTDTQYF
>TRBV4-1|NA|TRBJ2-7|NA
TGCGCCAGCAGCCACAGGGACACCCGGCCGGATTACGAGCAGTACTTC
CASSHRDTRPDYEQYF
>TRBV19|NA|TRBJ1-1|NA
TGTGCCAGTAATCCGGGAGGGCACACTGAAGCTTTCTTT
CASNPGGHTEAFF
>TRBV4-2|NA|TRBJ1-1|NA
TGTGCCAGCAGCGTAAGAACAGGGAAAGTGACTGAAGCTTTCTTT
CASSVRTGKVTEAFF
>TRBV18|NA|TRBJ1-2|NA
TGTGCCAGCTCACCGACTCCCGATGGCTACACCTTC
CASSPTPDGYTF
>TRBV7-3|NA|TRBJ2-2|NA
TGTGCCAGCAGCTTAGGCTCACCTTCGAACACCGGGGAGCTGTTTTTT
CASSLGSPSNTGELFF
>TRBV27|NA|TRBJ2-2|few
TGTGCCAGCAGTCGGAGCCCGGGGACCGGGGAGCTGTTTTTT
CASSRSPGTGELFF
>TRBV9|TRBD1|TRBJ2-7|NA
TGTGCCAGCAGCGGACCGGACAGGGGAAGTTTCGAGCAGTACTTC
CASSGPDRGSFEQYF
>TRBV5-1|TRBD1|TRBJ2-6|NA
TGCGCCAGCAGCTTGAGGGGACAGGGGGTAGCGGCCAACGTCCTGACTTTC
CASSLRGQGVAANVLTF
>TRBV9|NA|TRBJ1-1|NA
TGTGCCAGCAGCGAGGGGGGGGCCGGAGGTGAAGCTTTCTTT
CASSEGGAGGEAFF
>TRBV11-2|NA|TRBJ2-1|few
TGTGCCAGCAGCTTCGGAGCGGGTCGCTACAATGAGCAGTTCTTC
CASSFGAGRYNEQFF
>TRBV5-1|NA|TRBJ2-3|NA
TGCGCCAGCAGCTTACAGGGTTCGGCAGATACGCAGTATTTT
CASSLQGSADTQYF
>TRBV7-8|TRBD2|TRBJ2-7|NA
TGTGCCAGCAGCCAGCTGCGGGGGTCCGTCGCAGGGAGCATTCCTTGGGGGTACTACGAGCAGTACTTC
CASSQLRGSVAGSIPWGYYEQYF
>TRBV19|TRBD2|TRBJ2-7|few
TGTGCCAGTAGGGGAGCCGGGACTAGCGGGAGGGCTGAGCAGTACTTC
CASRGAGTSGRAEQYF
>TRBV7-8|TRBD1|TRBJ1-3|few
TGTGCCAGCAGCTACAGGGGCTCTGGAAACACCATATATTTT
CASSYRGSGNTIYF
>TRBV21-1|NA|TRBJ2-1|NA
TGTGCCAGCAGGCAAAGCTTTACAGGGAAAAAGAGCTCCTACAATGAGCAGTTCTTC
CASRQSFTGKKSSYNEQFF
>TRBV28|TRBD1|TRBJ1-1|NA
TGTGCCAGCAGGCAGGGGGATATGAACACTGAAGCTTTCTTT
CASRQGDMNTEAFF
>TRBV7-8|NA|TRBJ2-3|NA
TGTGCCAGCAGCTTCGCTTCGGTCCGGGGAGATACGCAGTATTTT
CASSFASVRGDTQYF
>TRBV4-3|NA|TRBJ2-3|NA
TGCGCCAGCAGCCCCTGGAGTTACACAGATACGCAGTATTTT
CASSPWSYTDTQYF
>TRBV19|NA|TRBJ1-5|NA
TGTGCCAGTATCCCGGTTGACCGGAGACAGCCCCAGCATTTT
CASIPVDRRQPQHF
>TRBV7-3|NA|TRBJ2-7|NA
TGTGCCAGCAGCTTAACTAGCGGAGACGAGCAGTACTTC
CASSLTSGDEQYF
>TRBV7-9|TRBD1|TRBJ1-3|once
TGTGCCAGCAGCTTAGAACAGGGGGTCGGAAACACCATATATTTT
CASSLEQGVGNTIYF
>TRBV7-9|TRBD1|TRBJ1-6|NA
TGTGCCAGCGCCCGATGGGACAGGGGTAGCAATTCACCCCTCCACTTT
CASARWDRGSNSPLHF
>TRBV28|NA|TRBJ2-3|NA
TGTGCCAGCAGAACAGGGGGGGGGACAGATACGCAGTATTTT
CASRTGGGTDTQYF
>TRBV18|TRBD1|TRBJ1-2|NA
TGTGCCAGCTCACAGCAGACCGGGACAGGGGTTGGCTACACCTTC
CASSQQTGTGVGYTF
>TRBV7-9|TRBD2|TRBJ2-5|NA
TGTGCCAGCAGCTTGACTAGCGGGAGAGAGACCCAGTACTTC
CASSLTSGRETQYF
>TRBV29-1|NA|TRBJ2-7|NA
TGCAGCGGAGGCCGGGGGAATAACGAGCAGTACTTC
CSGGRGNNEQYF